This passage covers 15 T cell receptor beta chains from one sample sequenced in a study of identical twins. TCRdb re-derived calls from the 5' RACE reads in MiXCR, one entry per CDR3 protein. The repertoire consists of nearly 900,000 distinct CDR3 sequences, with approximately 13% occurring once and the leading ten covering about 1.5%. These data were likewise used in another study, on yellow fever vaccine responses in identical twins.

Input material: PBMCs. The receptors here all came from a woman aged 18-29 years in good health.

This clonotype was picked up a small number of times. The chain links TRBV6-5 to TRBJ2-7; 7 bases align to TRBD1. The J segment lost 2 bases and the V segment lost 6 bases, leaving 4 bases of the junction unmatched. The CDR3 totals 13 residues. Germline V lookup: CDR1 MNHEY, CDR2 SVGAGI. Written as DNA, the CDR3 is TGTGCCAGCAGCATAGGACAGGCCTACGAGCAGTACTTC. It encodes CASSIGQAYEQYF.

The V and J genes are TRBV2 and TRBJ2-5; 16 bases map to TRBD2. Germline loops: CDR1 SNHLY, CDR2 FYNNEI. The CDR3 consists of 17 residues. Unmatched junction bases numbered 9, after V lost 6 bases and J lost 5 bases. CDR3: CASSPGLAGGPRETQYF. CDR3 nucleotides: TGTGCCAGCAGCCCGGGACTAGCGGGAGGGCCGAGGGAGACCCAGTACTTC.

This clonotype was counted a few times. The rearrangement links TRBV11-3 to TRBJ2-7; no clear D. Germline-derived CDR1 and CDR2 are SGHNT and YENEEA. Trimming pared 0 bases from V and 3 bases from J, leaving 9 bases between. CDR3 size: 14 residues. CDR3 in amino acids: CASSLDGQSYEQYF. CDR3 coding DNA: TGTGCCAGCAGCTTAGACGGGCAGAGCTACGAGCAGTACTTC.

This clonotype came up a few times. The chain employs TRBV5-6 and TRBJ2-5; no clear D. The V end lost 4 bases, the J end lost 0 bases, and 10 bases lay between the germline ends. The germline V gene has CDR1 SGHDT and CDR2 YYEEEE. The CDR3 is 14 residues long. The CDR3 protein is CASSDTPYQETQYF. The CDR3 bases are TGTGCCAGCAGCGATACACCGTACCAAGAGACCCAGTACTTC. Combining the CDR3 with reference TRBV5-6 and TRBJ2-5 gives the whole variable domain DAGVTQSPTHLIKTRGQQVTLRCSPKSGHDTVSWYQQALGQGPQFIFQYYEEEERQRGNFPDRFSGHQFPNYSSELNVNALLLGDSALYLCASSDTPYQETQYFGPGTRLLVL.

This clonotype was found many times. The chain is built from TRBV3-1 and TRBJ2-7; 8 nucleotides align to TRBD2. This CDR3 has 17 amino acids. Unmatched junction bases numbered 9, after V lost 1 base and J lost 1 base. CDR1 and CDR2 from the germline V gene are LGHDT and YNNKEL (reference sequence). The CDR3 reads CASSQGGAGGGSYEQYF. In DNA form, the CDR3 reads TGTGCCAGCAGCCAAGGAGGGGCGGGAGGTGGATCCTACGAGCAGTACTTC.

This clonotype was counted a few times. The CDR3 DNA is TGCAGTGCTACCTACCAACGGGGCAATGAGCAGTTCTTC. It specifies CSATYQRGNEQFF. The chain carries TRBV20-1 and TRBJ2-1, with D possibly being TRBD2 (5 bases). V shed 4 bases and J shed 6 bases, with 13 bases lying between them. This CDR3 comprises 13 residues. CDR1 is DFQATT, CDR2 SNEGSKA, per germline (reference sequence).

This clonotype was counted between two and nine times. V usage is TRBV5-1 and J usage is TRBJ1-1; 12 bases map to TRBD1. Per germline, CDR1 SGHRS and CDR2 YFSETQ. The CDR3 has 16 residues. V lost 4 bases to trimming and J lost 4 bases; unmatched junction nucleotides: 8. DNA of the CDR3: TGCGCCAGCAGCCAGGGACAGGGGGCATCGGGCACTGAAGCTTTCTTT. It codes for CASSQGQGASGTEAFF.

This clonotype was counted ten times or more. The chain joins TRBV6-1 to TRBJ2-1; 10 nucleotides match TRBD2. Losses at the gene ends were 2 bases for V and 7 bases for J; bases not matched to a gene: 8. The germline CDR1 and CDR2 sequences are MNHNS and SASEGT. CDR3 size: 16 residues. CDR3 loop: CASSESLGLAANEQFF. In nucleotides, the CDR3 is TGTGCCAGCAGTGAATCCCTAGGACTAGCGGCAAATGAGCAGTTCTTC.

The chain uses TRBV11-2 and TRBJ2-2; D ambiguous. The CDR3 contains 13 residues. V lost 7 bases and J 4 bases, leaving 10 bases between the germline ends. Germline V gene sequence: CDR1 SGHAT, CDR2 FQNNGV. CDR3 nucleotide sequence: TGTGCCAGCACCCTAGGGCCCACCGGGGAGCTGTTTTTT. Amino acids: CASTLGPTGELFF.

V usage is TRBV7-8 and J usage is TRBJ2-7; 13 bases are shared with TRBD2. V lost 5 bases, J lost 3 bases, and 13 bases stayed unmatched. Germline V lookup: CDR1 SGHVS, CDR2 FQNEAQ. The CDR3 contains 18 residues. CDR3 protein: CASSPGLAGEGGFYEQYF. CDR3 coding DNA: TGTGCCAGCAGCCCAGGACTAGCGGGAGAAGGCGGGTTCTACGAGCAGTACTTC.

CDR3 DNA: TGTGCCAGCAGCTACGCCAGGGGGCGCGGGGAGACCCAGTACTTC. Translation gives CASSYARGRGETQYF. This rearrangement joins TRBV12-3 or TRBV12-4 to TRBJ2-5; 8 bases are shared with TRBD1. With V trimmed by 6 bases and J by 5 bases, 11 bases remained unmatched. The CDR3 contains 15 residues.

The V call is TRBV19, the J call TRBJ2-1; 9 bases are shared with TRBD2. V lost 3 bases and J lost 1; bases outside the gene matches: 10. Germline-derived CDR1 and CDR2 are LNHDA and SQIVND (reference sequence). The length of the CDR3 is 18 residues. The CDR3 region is CASSMGAGGRISYNEQFF. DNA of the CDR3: TGTGCCAGTAGTATGGGGGCGGGAGGGCGGATATCCTACAATGAGCAGTTCTTC.

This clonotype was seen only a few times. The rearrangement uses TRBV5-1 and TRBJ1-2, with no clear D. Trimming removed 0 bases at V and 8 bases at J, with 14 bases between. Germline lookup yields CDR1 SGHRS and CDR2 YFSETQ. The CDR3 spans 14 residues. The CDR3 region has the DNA TGCGCCAGCAGCTTGGCCACCGTGCTCGAGGGCTACACCTTC. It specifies CASSLATVLEGYTF.

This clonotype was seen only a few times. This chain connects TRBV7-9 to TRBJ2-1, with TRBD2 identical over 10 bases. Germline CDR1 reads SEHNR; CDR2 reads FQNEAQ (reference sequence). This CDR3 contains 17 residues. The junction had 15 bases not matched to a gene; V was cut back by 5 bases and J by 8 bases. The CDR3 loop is CASSQETGTSVSDEQFF. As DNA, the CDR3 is TGTGCCAGCAGCCAGGAAACCGGGACTAGCGTATCAGATGAGCAGTTCTTC.

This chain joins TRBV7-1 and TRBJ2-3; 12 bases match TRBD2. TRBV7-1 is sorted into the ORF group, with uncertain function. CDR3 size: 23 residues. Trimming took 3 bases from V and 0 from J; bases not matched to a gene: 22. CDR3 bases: TGTGCCAGCAGCTCGTCCGGGACGCTTTATGGCCTAGCGGGAGGGAAGAGCACAGATACGCAGTATTTT. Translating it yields CASSSSGTLYGLAGGKSTDTQYF.